The clone carrying this T cell receptor beta chain was seen more than once but under ten times. The antigen remains unidentified. TCRdb reprocessed the RACE reads via MiXCR and lists one record per CDR3 protein. The sample lists approximately 80,000 distinct CDR3 sequences; 13% to 15% were seen once. This sample stems from a study of human T cells and chemical hapten exposure. Germline lookup yields CDR1 SNHLY and CDR2 FYNNEI. This CDR3 is built from 14 residues. The V and J ends lost 1 base and 4 bases respectively, with 8 bases between them. Regarding the study as a whole: No alteration of TCRs above 1 in 1000 frequency was seen with DPC sensitization.

Documented time point: pre-sensitization, week 0. Specified treatment: therapeutic diphenylcyclopropenone sensitization with weekly scalp DPC. The input for sequencing was whole blood, taken in connection with sensitization to the hapten diphenylcyclopropenone (DPC). The TCR originated in a woman aged 45-59 years with alopecia areata. Some clones in this sample may be carry-over from other donors' samples. The chain carries TRBV2 and TRBJ1-5; tentative D call: TRBD1 (5 bases). CDR3 sequence reads: CASSEGRGNQPQHF. CDR3 coding DNA: TGTGCCAGCAGTGAAGGTCGGGGGAATCAGCCCCAGCATTTT. Full variable domain (rest looked up from reference TRBV2 and TRBJ1-5): EPEVTQTPSHQVTQMGQEVILRCVPISNHLYFYWYRQILGQKVEFLVSFYNNEISEKSEIFDDQFSVERPDGSNFTLKIRSTKLEDSAMYFCASSEGRGNQPQHFGDGTRLSIL.